Below, 22 T cell receptor beta chains from the same sample are listed, as sequenced in a study of blood T cells in healthy people across ages. Using a J-beta primer mix together with a sample-barcoded 5' primer, a second PCR was run for roughly 6 to 11 cycles. TCRdb reprocessed the 5' RACE reads with MiXCR, giving one entry per CDR3 protein. Here the sample spans some 940,000 distinct CDR3 sequences, almost 30% being singletons. These data were also reused for a study on T cells of mothers and their children.

The sample consisted of blood. The receptors stem from a woman aged 40 to 50 in good health.

Regarding this clonotype: The junction departs from germline at one end; a sequencing error may be responsible. The genes are TRBV27 and TRBJ2-5; 10 positions match TRBD1. Looked up from germline, CDR1 is MNHEY and CDR2 is SMNVEV (reference sequence). CDR3 size: 16 residues. CDR3 amino acids: CAGSQSDRGLEETQYF. CDR3 DNA: TGTGCCGGCAGCCAAAGCGACAGGGGGCTGGAGGAGACCCAGTACTTC.

This clonotype was recorded a few times. One end of the junction does not line up with germline, which may come from a read error. The V call is TRBV7-7, the J call TRBJ2-2; no definite D call. The CDR3 length is 13 residues. CDR1 and CDR2 from the germline V gene are SSHAT and FNYEAQ (reference sequence). The CDR3 DNA follows: TGTGCTAGCAGCCTCCTAAGGGCCGGGGAGCTGTTTTTT. Protein product: CASSLLRAGELFF.

The rearrangement uses TRBV7-2 and TRBJ1-2, with TRBD1 identical over 8 bases. The CDR3 is made up of 15 amino acids. From germline, CDR1 is SGHTA and CDR2 FQGNSA. Trimming removed 5 bases from V and 5 bases from J; junction bases left unmatched: 10. CDR3 sequence reads: CASSLGQGYPYGYTF. The CDR3 DNA reads TGTGCCAGCAGCCTCGGACAGGGATATCCTTATGGCTACACCTTC.

The chain combines TRBV18 with TRBJ2-7; TRBD2 aligns across 8 bases. CDR1 and CDR2 (germline): KGHSH, LQKENI. The CDR3 is made up of 16 amino acids. V lost 3 bases and J lost 7; bases outside the gene matches: 14. The CDR3 is CASSPSPGGTADEQYF. The DNA for the CDR3 is TGTGCCAGCTCACCTAGTCCGGGGGGGACGGCGGATGAGCAGTACTTC.

There are a few counts of this clonotype. The chain employs TRBV4-3 and TRBJ2-7, with a possible D match to TRBD2 (5 bases). The CDR3 has 17 amino acids. V lost 0 bases to trimming and J lost 4 bases, with 19 bases between them. Germline V lookup: CDR1 LGHNA, CDR2 YSLEER. The CDR3 region is CASSQDSPWLAQYEQYF. Here the CDR3 DNA reads TGCGCCAGCAGCCAAGATTCCCCTTGGCTAGCACAGTACGAGCAGTACTTC.

In its sample, this clonotype was seen a few times. The rearrangement joins TRBV4-2 to TRBJ2-5; 8 bases are shared with TRBD2. The CDR3 is 15 amino acids. V shed 1 base and J 11 bases; nucleotides not matched to a gene: 12. Germline-derived CDR1 and CDR2 are LGHNA and YNFKEQ. As DNA, the CDR3 is TGTGCCAGCAGCCAAGGGTCCGGGACTAGTGTAGAGCAGTACTTC. This sequence encodes CASSQGSGTSVEQYF.

The chain combines TRBV7-6 with TRBJ2-6; no clear D. The CDR3 totals 17 residues. Germline V gene sequence: CDR1 SGHVS, CDR2 FNYEAQ. V dropped 1 base and J dropped 3 bases, with 13 bases sitting between them. CDR3 nucleotide sequence: TGTGCCAGCAGCTTAGTACCCGGGTTGGTTGGGGCCAACGTCCTGACTTTC. Translating it yields CASSLVPGLVGANVLTF.

The sample holds a few counts of this clonotype. The chain recombines TRBV7-2 with TRBJ1-6; D possibly corresponds to TRBD1 (5 bases). Germline V lookup: CDR1 SGHTA, CDR2 FQGNSA. This CDR3 is built from 15 residues. V was shortened by 5 bases and J by 9 bases, with 17 bases between the two germline ends. CDR3 sequence reads: CASSPRDGGFSPLHF. Here the CDR3 DNA reads TGTGCCAGCAGCCCGCGGGACGGGGGATTTTCACCCCTCCACTTT. Together with reference TRBV7-2 and TRBJ1-6, the CDR3 gives the full variable domain: GAGVSQSPSNKVTEKGKDVELRCDPISGHTALYWYRQSLGQGLEFLIYFQGNSAPDKSGLPSDRFSAERTGGSVSTLTIQRTQQEDSAVYLCASSPRDGGFSPLHFGNGTRLTVT.

The V call is TRBV7-9, the J call TRBJ2-2; D may correspond to TRBD1 or TRBD2 (5 bases each). Germline V gene lookup returns CDR1 SEHNR and CDR2 FQNEAQ (reference sequence). The CDR3 loop spans 15 amino acids. V lost 3 bases, J lost 5 bases, and 13 bases lay in between. CDR3 sequence reads: CASSFRTSGTGELFF. The CDR3 DNA follows: TGTGCCAGCAGCTTTCGGACATCGGGGACCGGGGAGCTGTTTTTT.

The chain carries TRBV29-1 and TRBJ2-3; possibly TRBD1 or TRBD2 for D (5 bases each). Germline V gives CDR1 SQVTM, CDR2 ANQGSEA. The CDR3 is 14 residues long. Trimming removed 3 bases from V and 0 bases from J, with 10 bases in between. CDR3 in DNA: TGCAGCGTTGATGGAGAGGGGAGCACAGATACGCAGTATTTT. It codes for CSVDGEGSTDTQYF.

Comments on this clonotype: This CDR3 fails to terminate in the conserved phenylalanine or tryptophan, so it likely reflects a read error. The chain carries TRBV7-2 and TRBJ2-1; no clear D gene. Germline-derived CDR1 and CDR2 are SGHTA and FQGNSA. This CDR3 region has 14 residues. Between the trimmed V and J ends, which lost 7 bases and 5 bases, there was a span of 15 bases. The CDR3 loop reads CASIPPDHHNEQFC. CDR3 in DNA: TGTGCCAGCATACCACCCGACCACCACAATGAGCAGTTCTGC.

This clonotype was observed a few times. This sequence joins TRBV5-6 and TRBJ1-2, with D hard to call. Germline V gene lookup returns CDR1 SGHDT and CDR2 YYEEEE. Deletions cut 3 bases from V and 8 bases from J, with 8 bases between. The CDR3 spans 11 residues. CDR3 loop: CASSSGLGYTF. CDR3 DNA: TGTGCCAGCAGCTCCGGACTAGGCTACACCTTC.

V usage is TRBV5-1 and J usage is TRBJ2-5; D not certain. The CDR3 runs 12 residues. Trimming removed 4 bases at V and 3 bases at J, with 7 bases between. In germline, CDR1 is SGHRS, CDR2 YFSETQ. The DNA of the CDR3 is TGCGCCAGCAGCCAACCAGAAGAGACCCAGTACTTC. As protein: CASSQPEETQYF.

This clonotype came up a few times. The genes are TRBV6-2 or TRBV6-3 and TRBJ1-6; 8 nucleotides line up with TRBD1. Germline CDR1 and CDR2: MNHEY and SVGEGT. The J segment lost 6 bases and the V segment lost 8 bases, leaving 9 bases of the junction unmatched. The CDR3 contains 15 residues. Here the CDR3 DNA reads TGTGCCAGCGACCGGCCAGGACAGGGTAATTCACCCCTCCACTTT. As protein: CASDRPGQGNSPLHF.

To note about this clonotype: No conserved phenylalanine or tryptophan ends this CDR3, so it is likely a read error. This rearrangement joins TRBV12-3 or TRBV12-4 to TRBJ2-3, with 8 bases that match TRBD1. Trimming removed 4 bases from V and 1 base from J; junction bases left unmatched: 1. The CDR3 runs 14 residues. The CDR3 here is CASSSTGGTDTQYS. In DNA, the CDR3 is TGTGCCAGCAGTTCGACAGGGGGCACAGATACGCAGTATTCT.

Concerning this clonotype: With a much larger clone just one base away, this may be a read error. This chain links TRBV5-1 with TRBJ2-1; 7 bases are shared with TRBD2. The J call is doubtful: the DNA matches TRBJ2-7 better. This CDR3 comprises 15 residues. From germline, CDR1 is SGHRS and CDR2 YFSETQ. The CDR3 reads CASSFSGADYNEQYF. For the CDR3, the DNA is TGCGCCAGCAGCTTCAGCGGGGCAGACTACAATGAGCAGTACTTC.

The CDR3 is CASSSIAGGPEAQYF. CDR3 DNA sequence: TGTGCCAGCAGTTCTATAGCGGGGGGTCCCGAGGCCCAGTACTTC. The gene calls are TRBV12-3 or TRBV12-4 and TRBJ2-5, with 10 positions matching TRBD2. This CDR3 contains 15 residues. The V gene end was trimmed by 4 bases and the J gene end by 9 bases; junction bases not matched to a gene: 11.

A remark on this clonotype: A read error may be the cause here, since a much bigger clone is one base away. The chain joins TRBV5-1 to TRBJ2-5; D is undetermined. The V end was cut by 0 bases, the J end by 2 bases, with 8 bases between. Germline V CDR1 and CDR2: SGHRS, YFSETQ. The CDR3 extends over 14 amino acids. For the CDR3, the DNA is TGCGCCAGCAGCTTGGAAGGGATACAAGAGACCCAGTACTTC. Its translation: CASSLEGIQETQYF.

This clonotype was seen ten or more times. V and J are TRBV7-2 and TRBJ2-1; D gene unclear. The V end lost 3 bases, the J end lost 7 bases, and 10 bases lay between the germline ends. CDR3 size: 13 residues. Germline-derived CDR1 and CDR2 are SGHTA and FQGNSA. CDR3 coding DNA: TGTGCCAGCAGCTTTAGCTTCCGTAATGAGCAGTTCTTC. It is translated as CASSFSFRNEQFF.

The table lists this clonotype with a few counts. This may stem from a read error, because a much larger clone lies one nucleotide away. The chain links TRBV7-7 to TRBJ2-3; 8 bases fit TRBD2. Germline loops: CDR1 SSHAT, CDR2 FNYEAQ (reference sequence). The CDR3 sequence is 14 residues long. The CDR3 bases are TGTGCTAGCAGCTTCTGCGGGGGGACAGATACGCAGTATTTT. Protein sequence: CASSFCGGTDTQYF.

In this sample, this clonotype turned up many times. J is TRBJ2-1 and V is TRBV20-1; 13 bases align to TRBD2. The V segment lost 6 bases and the J segment 5 bases; nucleotides outside the gene matches: 4. This CDR3 is built from 14 residues. CDR1 is DFQATT and CDR2 is SNEGSKA in the germline V gene (reference sequence). The CDR3 loop is CSAGLAGMNNEQFF. CDR3 in DNA: TGCAGTGCGGGACTAGCGGGGATGAACAATGAGCAGTTCTTC.

The table lists this clonotype with a count of one. This chain connects TRBV4-1 to TRBJ2-3; D remains ambiguous. With 1 base removed from V and 3 bases from J, the gap between germline ends came to 11 bases. Germline loops: CDR1 MGHRA, CDR2 YSYEKL. CDR3 length: 15 amino acids. DNA for the CDR3: TGCGCCAGCAGCCAAGCAGGCAGGATAACAGATACGCAGTATTTT. Protein sequence: CASSQAGRITDTQYF.